Given below is one TCR beta chain in context. Those enrolled in Seattle joined during active infection and were followed longitudinally afterward. These data come from a study of blood T cell repertoires in COVID-19. Turning to the study itself: PBMCs, B-cell-depleted T cells, or T cells provided the cDNA or gDNA that made up the material.

The CDR3 runs to 16 residues. Trimming pared 2 bases from V and 3 bases from J, leaving 14 bases between. Germline CDR1 MDHEN, CDR2 SYDVKM. Methods used by the authors: Cell counts per sample came from amplifying reference gene primers. Method: immunoSEQ multiplex PCR; TCRdb's copy keeps in-frame clones and lacks some. V and J calls and clone size are copied from that table; D and trimming were computed from the DNA. The sample shows 300,000 to 450,000 clones, over 75% of them seen only once. J is TRBJ2-1 and V is TRBV28; weak D call: TRBD1 (5 bases). The TCR originated in a woman between 25 and 40 years old with COVID-19, enrolled during active disease. The sample consisted of peripheral blood. The CDR3 bases are TGTGCCAGCAGTTTAGATCTGGGGCGACGCTACAATGAGCAGTTCTTC. It encodes CASSLDLGRRYNEQFF.